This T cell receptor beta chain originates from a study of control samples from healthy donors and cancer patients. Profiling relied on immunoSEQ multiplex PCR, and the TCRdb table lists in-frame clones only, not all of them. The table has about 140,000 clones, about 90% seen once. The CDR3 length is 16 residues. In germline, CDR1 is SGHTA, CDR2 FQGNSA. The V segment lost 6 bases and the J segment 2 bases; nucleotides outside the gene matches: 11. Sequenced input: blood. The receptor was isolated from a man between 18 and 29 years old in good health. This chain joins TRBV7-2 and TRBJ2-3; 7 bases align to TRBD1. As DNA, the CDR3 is TGTGCCAGCAGTTATACCGGGACAGCTACCACAGATACGCAGTATTTT. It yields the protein CASSYTGTATTDTQYF.